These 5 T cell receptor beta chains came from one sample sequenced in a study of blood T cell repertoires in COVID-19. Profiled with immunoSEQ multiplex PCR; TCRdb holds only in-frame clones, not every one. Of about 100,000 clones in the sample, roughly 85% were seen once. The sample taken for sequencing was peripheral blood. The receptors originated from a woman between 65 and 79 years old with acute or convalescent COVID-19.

As DNA, the CDR3 is TGTGCCAGCCGCGGCACCACCTACGAGCAGTACTTC. Its protein product is CASRGTTYEQYF. The V gene is TRBV19, the J gene TRBJ2-7; the D is unclear. The CDR3 loop spans 12 amino acids. From germline, CDR1 is LNHDA and CDR2 SQIVND (reference sequence). The ends were cut back, 9 bases at V and 2 bases at J, with 11 bases in the middle.

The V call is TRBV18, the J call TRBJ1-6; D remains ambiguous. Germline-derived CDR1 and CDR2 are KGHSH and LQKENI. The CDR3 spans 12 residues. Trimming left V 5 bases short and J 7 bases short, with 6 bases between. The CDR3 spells CASSSLNSPLHF. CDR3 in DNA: TGTGCCAGCTCATCCCTCAATTCACCCCTCCACTTT. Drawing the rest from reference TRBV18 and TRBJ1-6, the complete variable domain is NAGVMQNPRHLVRRRGQEARLRCSPMKGHSHVYWYRQLPEEGLKFMVYLQKENIIDESGMPKERFSAEFPKEGPSILRIQQVVRGDSAAYFCASSSLNSPLHFGNGTRLTVT.

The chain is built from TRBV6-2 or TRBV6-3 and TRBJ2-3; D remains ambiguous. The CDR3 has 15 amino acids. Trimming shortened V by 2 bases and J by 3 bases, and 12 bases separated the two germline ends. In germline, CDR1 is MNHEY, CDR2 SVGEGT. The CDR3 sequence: CASSYELPLTDTQYF. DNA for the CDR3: TGTGCCAGCAGTTACGAGCTACCTCTGACAGATACGCAGTATTTT.

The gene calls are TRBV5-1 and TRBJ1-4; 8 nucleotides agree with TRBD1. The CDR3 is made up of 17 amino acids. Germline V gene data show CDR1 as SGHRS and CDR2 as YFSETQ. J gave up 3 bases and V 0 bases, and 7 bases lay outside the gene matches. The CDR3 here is CASSLGQGTFSNEKLFF. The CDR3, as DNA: TGCGCCAGCAGCTTGGGACAGGGGACTTTTTCTAATGAAAAACTGTTTTTT. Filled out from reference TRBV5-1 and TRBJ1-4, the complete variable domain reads KAGVTQTPRYLIKTRGQQVTLSCSPISGHRSVSWYQQTPGQGLQFLFEYFSETQRNKGNFPGRFSGRQFSNSRSEMNVSTLELGDSALYLCASSLGQGTFSNEKLFFGSGTQLSVL.

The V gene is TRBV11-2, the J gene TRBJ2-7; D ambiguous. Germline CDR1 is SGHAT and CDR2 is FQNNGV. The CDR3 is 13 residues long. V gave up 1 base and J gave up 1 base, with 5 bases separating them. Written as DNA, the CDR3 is TGTGCCAGCAGCTTAGGTCCTTCCTACGAGCAGTACGTC. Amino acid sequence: CASSLGPSYEQYV.